These T cell receptor beta chains were read from a single sample in a study of shared clonotypes between healthy human individuals. Assay: immunoSEQ multiplex PCR; the TCRdb copy retains only in-frame clones and omits some. This repertoire shows 2.3 million or so clones, roughly 93% found once; its top ten account for 0.35% to 0.45%. The sequenced material came from naive CD4+ T cells from PBMCs. Receptors originate from a man between 18 and 35 years old in good health. Some clones in this sample may be carry-over from other donors' samples. The CDR3 runs from the conserved cysteine through the conserved F or W. D genes are given only for firm matches.

>TRBV30|TRBD1|TRBJ1-1
CAWSKKDRGTEAFF
TGTGCCTGGAGCAAGAAGGACAGGGGCACTGAAGCTTTCTTT
>TRBV30|TRBD1|TRBJ1-2
CAWTNRGYGYTF
TGTGCCTGGACGAACAGGGGGTATGGCTACACCTTC
>TRBV21-1|NA|TRBJ2-6
CASSKERGLAPYSGANVLTF
TGTGCCAGCAGCAAAGAGAGAGGACTAGCGCCTTACTCTGGGGCCAACGTCCTGACTTTC
>TRBV7-2|TRBD1|TRBJ1-1
CASSLYRGLNTEAFF
TGTGCCAGCAGCCTATACAGGGGCCTGAACACTGAAGCTTTCTTT
>TRBV5-1|NA|TRBJ2-3
CASSTERGTDTQYF
TGCGCCAGCAGCACGGAGCGCGGGACAGATACGCAGTATTTT
>TRBV5-1|NA|TRBJ2-5
CASSLTQPGETQYF
TGCGCCAGCAGCTTGACACAGCCCGGGGAGACCCAGTACTTC
>TRBV5-6|NA|TRBJ2-5
CASSLRVSSQRETQYF
TGTGCCAGCAGCCTGCGGGTCAGTAGCCAGCGGGAGACCCAGTACTTC
>TRBV6-1|NA|TRBJ1-1
CASSEGSHWGANTEAFF
TGTGCCAGCAGTGAAGGATCCCACTGGGGGGCGAACACTGAAGCTTTCTTT
>TRBV9|NA|TRBJ2-7
CASSAPLIRRGLYEQYF
TGTGCCAGCAGCGCACCTCTAATTCGGCGGGGTCTCTACGAGCAGTACTTC
>TRBV7-9|TRBD1|TRBJ2-1
CASSQTRTGGYNEQFF
TGTGCCAGCAGTCAAACAAGGACAGGGGGTTACAATGAGCAGTTCTTC
>TRBV10-3|TRBD2|TRBJ2-7
CAISESILAGRYEQYF
TGTGCCATCAGTGAGTCAATACTAGCGGGACGCTACGAGCAGTACTTC
>TRBV2|TRBD2|TRBJ2-7
CASSLAGAGGEQYF
TGTGCCAGCAGTCTAGCGGGAGCGGGTGGCGAGCAGTACTTC
>TRBV7-2|NA|TRBJ1-5
CASSLGPRRGEQPQHF
TGTGCCAGCAGCTTAGGGCCCCGCAGGGGAGAACAGCCCCAGCATTTT
>TRBV18|NA|TRBJ2-7
CASSPRTADTPYF
TGTGCCAGCTCACCAAGAACGGCAGACACACCGTACTTC
>TRBV28|NA|TRBJ2-1
CASSFIARDYNEQFF
TGTGCCAGCAGTTTTATTGCAAGGGACTACAATGAGCAGTTCTTC